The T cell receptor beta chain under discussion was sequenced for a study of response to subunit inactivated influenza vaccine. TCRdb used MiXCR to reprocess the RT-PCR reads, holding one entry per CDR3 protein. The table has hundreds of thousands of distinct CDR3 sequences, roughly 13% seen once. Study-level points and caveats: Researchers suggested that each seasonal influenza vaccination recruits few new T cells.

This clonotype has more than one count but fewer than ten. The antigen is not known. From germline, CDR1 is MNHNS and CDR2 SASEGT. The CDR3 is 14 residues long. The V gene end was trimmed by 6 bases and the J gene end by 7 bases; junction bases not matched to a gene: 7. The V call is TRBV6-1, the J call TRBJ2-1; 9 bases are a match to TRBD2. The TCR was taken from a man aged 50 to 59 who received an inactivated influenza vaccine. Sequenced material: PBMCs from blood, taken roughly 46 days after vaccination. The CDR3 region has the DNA TGTGCCAGCAGCCCCTGGCGGGAGGGGAATGAGCAGTTCTTC. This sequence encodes CASSPWREGNEQFF.